Following are 29 T cell receptor beta chains from one sample sequenced in a study of OX40 agonist ivuxolimab in advanced cancers. Repertoires were generated with immunoSEQ multiplex PCR, while TCRdb's copy carries only in-frame clones and drops some. The table records some 17,000 clones, about 80% of them present only once. The specimen comprised CD4+ or CD8+ T cells sorted from blood, sampled in a trial of the OX40 agonist ivuxolimab. Receptors were obtained from an adult with an advanced solid tumor such as melanoma, head and neck, liver or kidney cancer.

The chain carries TRBV27 and TRBJ2-3, with D possibly being TRBD2 (5 bases). The CDR3 totals 13 residues. In germline, CDR1 is MNHEY, CDR2 SMNVEV (reference sequence). V gave up 2 bases and J gave up 6 bases, with 9 bases separating them. The CDR3 sequence: CASSLIGSDTQYF. In DNA, the CDR3 is TGTGCCAGCAGTTTAATAGGGAGCGATACGCAGTATTTT.

Here the CDR3 reads CASSPSFSYEQYF. CDR3 sequence (DNA): TGTGCCAGCAGTCCCTCCTTCTCCTACGAGCAGTACTTC. The chain is built from TRBV28 and TRBJ2-7; no firm D call. The CDR3 loop spans 13 amino acids. The V end lost 5 bases, the J end lost 0 bases, and 8 bases lay between the germline ends. Per germline, CDR1 MDHEN and CDR2 SYDVKM.

The chain employs TRBV7-3 and TRBJ2-1; D not resolved. The V gene lost 6 bases and the J gene lost 2 bases, with 8 bases spanning the gap. CDR1 and CDR2 from the germline V gene are SGHTA and FQGTGA. The CDR3 sequence is 13 residues long. Here the CDR3 reads CASRKDAYNEQFF. The DNA of the CDR3 is TGTGCCAGCAGAAAAGACGCCTACAATGAGCAGTTCTTC.

In this sample, this clone turned up a few times. This chain connects TRBV21-1 to TRBJ1-1; TRBD1, the table's D call, was not compared with the DNA. TRBV21-1 is an annotated pseudogene. This CDR3 region has 13 residues. The CDR3 nucleotides read TGTGCCAGCAGCGAGGACAGGGACACTGAAGCTTTCTTT. Protein sequence: CASSEDRDTEAFF.

The chain carries TRBV7-2 and TRBJ2-5; D may be TRBD2 (6 bases). Judging by the DNA end, TRBJ2-7 fits better; the J call may be wrong. This CDR3 is built from 14 residues. The germline V gene encodes CDR1 SGHTA and CDR2 FQGNSA. The CDR3 DNA reads TGTGCCAGCAGCTTGGGGGGTGTTACCTACGAGCAGTACTTC. Residues: CASSLGGVTYEQYF.

The chain is built from TRBV7-9 and TRBJ1-4; perhaps TRBD1 as D (5 bases). CDR3 length equals 15 residues. Trimming pared 4 bases from V and 8 bases from J, leaving 17 bases between. The germline CDR1 and CDR2 sequences are SEHNR and FQNEAQ (reference sequence). The CDR3 DNA follows: TGTGCCAGCAGCTACCCCGGGACGACGGGGGAAAAACTGTTTTTT. Its translation is CASSYPGTTGEKLFF.

The table lists this clone with a few counts. The J gene is TRBJ1-5, the V gene TRBV5-4; D not resolved. The CDR3 consists of 15 residues. V dropped 3 bases and J dropped 10 bases, with 20 bases sitting between them. Looked up from germline, CDR1 is SGHNT and CDR2 is YYREEE (reference sequence). CDR3 sequence (DNA): TGTGCCAGCAGCTACCGGATGGCCAACGAATATCCCCAGCATTTT. Its translation is CASSYRMANEYPQHF.

V is TRBV4-1 and J is TRBJ2-2; D remains unclear. The CDR3 length is 14 residues. Germline V gives CDR1 MGHRA, CDR2 YSYEKL. Trimming shortened V by 3 bases and J by 4 bases, and 9 bases separated the two germline ends. The DNA for the CDR3 is TGCGCCAGCAGCCAGGACCAGAGCACCGGGGAGCTGTTTTTT. Its protein product is CASSQDQSTGELFF.

By share, this clone counts as large (0.1 to 1%). V gene TRBV10-3 combines with J gene TRBJ2-1; D might be TRBD1 (5 bases). Trimming stripped 2 bases from V and 7 bases from J, with 15 bases between. Germline V gene data show CDR1 as ENHRY and CDR2 as SYGVKD. This CDR3 is 15 amino acids long. CDR3 sequence (DNA): TGTGCCATCAGTGAGGTGGACAATGGCAGGAATGAGCAGTTCTTC. Translating it yields CAISEVDNGRNEQFF.

The rearrangement joins TRBV9 to TRBJ2-7, with D tentatively TRBD2 (5 bases). Germline CDR1 reads SGDLS; CDR2 reads YYNGEE. The CDR3 runs to 12 residues. V was cut by 5 bases and J by 0 bases, with 6 bases left in between. The CDR3 sequence is CASSRDSYEQYF. DNA of the CDR3: TGTGCCAGCAGTCGGGACTCCTACGAGCAGTACTTC. Filled out from reference TRBV9 and TRBJ2-7, the complete variable domain reads DSGVTQTPKHLITATGQRVTLRCSPRSGDLSVYWYQQSLDQGLQFLIQYYNGEERAKGNILERFSAQQFPDLHSELNLSSLELGDSALYFCASSRDSYEQYFGPGTRLTVT.

This clone is medium-sized in the sample. The chain uses TRBV7-9 and TRBJ2-1, with D possibly being TRBD1 or TRBD2 (6 bases each). V was clipped by 1 base and J by 1 base, with 8 bases between them. This CDR3 has 15 residues. Germline V gives CDR1 SEHNR, CDR2 FQNEAQ (reference sequence). CDR3 in DNA: TGTGCCAGCAGCTTAGAAGGGGGGTCCTACAATGAGCAGTTCTTC. Translated: CASSLEGGSYNEQFF.

The V and J genes are TRBV7-9 and TRBJ2-1; TRBD2 aligns across 10 bases. This CDR3 spans 17 amino acids. CDR1 is SEHNR, CDR2 FQNEAQ, per germline (reference sequence). The V segment lost 5 bases and the J segment 6 bases; nucleotides outside the gene matches: 13. The CDR3 loop reads CASSPRTSGESTNEQFF. In DNA form, the CDR3 reads TGTGCCAGCAGCCCGCGGACTAGCGGAGAGAGTACCAATGAGCAGTTCTTC. Combining the CDR3 with reference TRBV7-9 and TRBJ2-1 gives the whole variable domain DTGVSQNPRHKITKRGQNVTFRCDPISEHNRLYWYRQTLGQGPEFLTYFQNEAQLEKSRLLSDRFSAERPKGSFSTLEIQRTEQGDSAMYLCASSPRTSGESTNEQFFGPGTRLTVL.

V and J are TRBV7-9 and TRBJ2-3; TRBD1 matches at 9 bases. J was trimmed by 5 bases and V by 6 bases; bases with no gene match: 12. CDR1 and CDR2 (germline): SEHNR, FQNEAQ (reference sequence). The CDR3 is made up of 16 amino acids. CDR3 residues: CASSSTDRGDGDTQYF. The CDR3 DNA reads as TGTGCCAGCAGTTCTACGGACAGGGGAGATGGAGATACGCAGTATTTT. The full variable domain, its missing parts supplied by reference TRBV7-9 and TRBJ2-3, is DTGVSQNPRHKITKRGQNVTFRCDPISEHNRLYWYRQTLGQGPEFLTYFQNEAQLEKSRLLSDRFSAERPKGSFSTLEIQRTEQGDSAMYLCASSSTDRGDGDTQYFGPGTRLTVL.

The chain has TRBV6-1 and TRBJ2-7; the match to TRBD1 covers 11 bases. CDR1 and CDR2 from the germline V gene are MNHNS and SASEGT. The CDR3 covers 14 residues. The V segment lost 6 bases and the J segment 3 bases; nucleotides outside the gene matches: 4. The CDR3 nucleotides are TGTGCCAGCAGGGGGACAGGGGGAAACTACGAGCAGTACTTC. Its translation is CASRGTGGNYEQYF.

The chain links TRBV10-2 to TRBJ2-2; a weak D match, TRBD2 (6 bases). Germline V gene lookup returns CDR1 WSHSY and CDR2 SAAADI. The CDR3 consists of 16 residues. Between the trimmed V and J ends, which lost 6 bases and 3 bases, there was a span of 17 bases. This CDR3 reads CASRAGLGRDTGELFF. DNA of the CDR3: TGCGCCAGCAGGGCGGGGTTAGGGCGGGACACCGGGGAGCTGTTTTTT.

This sequence joins TRBV13 and TRBJ2-7; D is unresolved. The CDR3 is 12 amino acids. Trimming removed 2 bases from V and 6 bases from J, with 8 bases in between. CDR1 is PRHDT, CDR2 FYEKMQ, per germline (reference sequence). CDR3 sequence: CASSLKAGEQYF. The CDR3 DNA is TGTGCCAGCAGCTTAAAAGCAGGCGAGCAGTACTTC.

V gene TRBV2 combines with J gene TRBJ2-7; no clear D. The CDR3 covers 17 residues. Germline CDR1 is SNHLY and CDR2 is FYNNEI. Trimming took off 6 bases at V and 7 bases at J, with 28 bases between the two ends. The chain's CDR3 is CASRPSSPRTDLGEQYF. DNA for the CDR3: TGTGCCAGCAGACCTTCCTCCCCTCGGACCGACTTGGGGGAGCAGTACTTC.

The table lists this clone with a few counts. This chain joins TRBV6-5 and TRBJ1-1; D not certain. The V end lost 2 bases, the J end lost 6 bases, and 7 bases lay between the germline ends. CDR3 length equals 12 residues. The germline V gene has CDR1 MNHEY and CDR2 SVGAGI. CDR3 sequence: CASSYPGSEAFF. The CDR3 region has the DNA TGTGCCAGCAGTTACCCTGGGTCTGAAGCTTTCTTT.

The chain employs TRBV5-5 and TRBJ1-1; maybe TRBD1 (6 bases). Trimming stripped 1 base from V and 5 bases from J, with 12 bases between. CDR3 length: 14 residues. The V gene's germline CDR1 is SGHKS and CDR2 YYEKEE (reference sequence). The CDR3 is CASSLYGGLTEAFF. In nucleotides, the CDR3 is TGTGCCAGCAGCTTGTACGGGGGGCTGACTGAAGCTTTCTTT.

This clone was counted only a few times. The chain carries TRBV4-1 and TRBJ1-1, with 9 nucleotides matching TRBD1. The germline V gene encodes CDR1 MGHRA and CDR2 YSYEKL. The CDR3 is 17 residues long. V was pared by 1 base and J by 0 bases, with 6 bases of the junction left unmatched. CDR3 sequence (DNA): TGCGCCAGCAGCCAAGCGGGGACAGGGCAGATGAACACTGAAGCTTTCTTT. This sequence encodes CASSQAGTGQMNTEAFF.

In regard to this clone: Other DNA sequences in the sample encode the same CDR3. The gene calls are TRBV27 and TRBJ1-5; D not certain. The V gene's germline CDR1 is MNHEY and CDR2 SMNVEV (reference sequence). CDR3 length: 14 amino acids. Trimming removed 6 bases at V and 4 bases at J, with 13 bases between. This chain's CDR3 is CASSSGLSNQPQHF. The DNA of the CDR3 is TGTGCCAGCAGCTCCGGGCTCTCGAATCAGCCCCAGCATTTT.

This clone has just a few counts. The chain uses TRBV15 and TRBJ2-5, with 7 bases lining up with TRBD1. V lost 3 bases to trimming and J lost 5 bases; unmatched junction nucleotides: 6. Germline V lookup: CDR1 LNHNV, CDR2 YYDKDF (reference sequence). The CDR3 runs to 14 residues. DNA for the CDR3: TGTGCCACCAGCAGGACAGGGCGGTGGGAGACCCAGTACTTC. Translation gives CATSRTGRWETQYF.

The J gene is TRBJ1-1, the V gene TRBV5-1; D remains unclear. Germline V gives CDR1 SGHRS, CDR2 YFSETQ. The CDR3 contains 14 residues. Trimming left V 2 bases short and J 1 base short, with 9 bases between. The CDR3 protein is CASSLSVGNTEAFF. The CDR3 DNA follows: TGCGCCAGCAGCTTAAGCGTCGGGAACACTGAAGCTTTCTTT.

The chain links TRBV27 to TRBJ2-4; D possibly corresponds to TRBD1 (6 bases). The CDR3 runs to 14 residues. V was clipped by 3 bases and J by 1 base, with 7 bases between them. CDR1 and CDR2 from the germline V gene are MNHEY and SMNVEV (reference sequence). The CDR3 is CASSFTGAKNIQYF. DNA for the CDR3: TGTGCCAGCAGTTTTACAGGGGCCAAAAACATTCAGTACTTC.

V usage is TRBV13 and J usage is TRBJ2-5; a possible D gene is TRBD2 (6 bases). Trimming removed 8 bases at V and 3 bases at J, with 19 bases between. CDR1 PRHDT and CDR2 FYEKMQ come from the germline V gene (reference sequence). The CDR3 consists of 15 residues. CDR3 sequence (DNA): TGTGCCAGCGCCGACCAGAGTGGAGGGGAAGAGACCCAGTACTTC. Its protein product is CASADQSGGEETQYF.

V is TRBV7-6 and J is TRBJ2-7; D could derive from TRBD1 or TRBD2 (5 bases each). This CDR3 has 15 residues. The V gene lost 6 bases and the J gene lost 3 bases, with 18 bases spanning the gap. In germline, CDR1 is SGHVS, CDR2 FNYEAQ. In DNA, the CDR3 is TGTGCCAGCAGTTCCGGGACCCAAGCATTCTACGAGCAGTACTTC. Its translation is CASSSGTQAFYEQYF. Complete variable domain (other parts from reference TRBV7-6 and TRBJ2-7): GAGVSQSPRYKVTKRGQDVALRCDPISGHVSLYWYRQALGQGPEFLTYFNYEAQQDKSGLPNDRFSAERPEGSISTLTIQRTEQRDSAMYRCASSSGTQAFYEQYFGPGTRLTVT.

This chain links TRBV11-2 with TRBJ2-7; D possibly matches TRBD1 or TRBD2 (6 bases each). V was pared by 4 bases and J by 4 bases, with 11 bases between. The CDR3 is 13 amino acids. CDR1 SGHAT and CDR2 FQNNGV come from the germline V gene. The CDR3 DNA reads TGTGCCAGCAGCTGGGGGCGGGGATACGAGCAGTACTTC. It specifies CASSWGRGYEQYF.

This clone was seen once. The gene calls are TRBV14 and TRBJ1-4; 12 bases are a match to TRBD1. The V and J ends lost 4 bases and 7 bases, in that order; junction bases with no gene match: 10. The CDR3 loop spans 17 amino acids. The germline V gene has CDR1 SGHDN and CDR2 FVKESK. CDR3 in amino acids: CASSRLWDRGRSEKLFF. The CDR3 bases are TGTGCCAGCAGCCGCCTTTGGGACAGGGGGCGTAGTGAAAAACTGTTTTTT.

The chain is built from TRBV6-1 and TRBJ2-5, with D perhaps TRBD2 (5 bases). The CDR3 extends over 14 amino acids. CDR1 and CDR2 (germline): MNHNS, SASEGT. Deletions cut 7 bases from V and 4 bases from J, with 16 bases between. The CDR3 nucleotides read TGTGCCAGCAATGGACTTCGGAGGCGAGAGACCCAGTACTTC. It encodes CASNGLRRRETQYF.